The rows below give T cell receptor beta chains drawn from one sample of a study of metastatic and nonmetastatic thyroid tumors. Using MiXCR, TCRdb re-called clones from the PCR reads. The sample lists 15,000 to 20,000 clones, approximately 29% occurring once. The sample consisted of adjacent normal tissue. The receptor source for this set is a female donor with papillary thyroid cancer or a benign thyroid nodule (not recorded which). Some clones in this sample may be carry-over from other donors' samples. Each CDR3 is given with its conserved first and last residue. The D gene is left open where the match is weak. Rows may omit the clone size; those that give it use once, few, many or a size class.

j_call | clone_size | v_call | d_call | cdr3_aa | cdr3_nt
TRBJ2-1 | - | TRBV20-1 | TRBD1 | CSVTSGQGGRDEQFF | TGCAGTGTTACCTCCGGACAGGGTGGCCGGGATGAGCAGTTCTTC
TRBJ1-5 | many | TRBV14 | - | CASSQDGTYSNQPQHF | TGTGCCAGCAGCCAAGACGGTACCTATAGCAATCAGCCCCAGCATTTT
TRBJ2-7 | - | TRBV28 | - | CASIRDLRIYEQYF | TGTGCCAGCATCCGGGACCTACGCATATACGAGCAGTACTTC
TRBJ2-7 | - | TRBV9 | TRBD1 | CASNVAGTADYEQYF | TGTGCCAGCAACGTCGCCGGGACAGCGGATTACGAGCAGTACTTC
TRBJ2-1 | many | TRBV7-9 | TRBD2 | CASSLATGGWNEQFF | TGTGCCAGCAGCTTAGCGACCGGGGGGTGGAATGAGCAGTTCTTC
TRBJ2-3 | many | TRBV7-9 | - | CASSLLRTSTDTQYF | TGTGCCAGCAGCTTATTACGCACCAGCACAGATACGCAGTATTTT
TRBJ1-2 | many | TRBV5-5 | - | CASSTLGASYGYTF | TGTGCCAGCAGCACGCTAGGGGCCTCCTATGGCTACACCTTC
TRBJ2-2 | medium-sized | TRBV12-3/TRBV12-4 | - | CASSLYQRTGELFF | TGTGCCAGCAGTTTATATCAGCGTACCGGGGAGCTGTTTTTT
TRBJ1-6 | medium-sized | TRBV6-1 | TRBD1 | CASSGDTTGYSPLHF | TGTGCCAGCAGTGGCGACACGACAGGGTACTCACCCCTCCACTTT
TRBJ2-1 | - | TRBV6-1 | - | CASTGPHYNEQFF | TGTGCCAGCACGGGACCCCATTACAATGAGCAGTTCTTC
TRBJ2-7 | - | TRBV28 | - | CAGSDGYEQYF | TGTGCCGGATCAGATGGGTACGAGCAGTACTTC
TRBJ2-7 | - | TRBV6-1 | TRBD2 | CASTGPGLVVYEQYF | TGTGCCAGCACCGGACCGGGACTAGTTGTCTACGAGCAGTACTTC